The clone carrying this T cell receptor (beta chain) was found a few times. The antigen is unknown. The sample belongs to a study of T-cell memory formation after mild COVID-19. Across the study: TCR clusters were largely donor specific. Study-wide points: Contracting CD4+ clones were located mainly in CM and EM, and CD8+ clones in EMRA. From day 15 to 85, contracting clones were balanced between CD4 and CD8, whereas later expanders leaned toward CD4+.

CDR1 and CDR2 (germline): GTSNPN, SVGIG (reference sequence). This CDR3 is built from 12 residues. Trimming removed 2 bases from V and 12 bases from J, with 14 bases in between. After 5'RACE with constant-segment primers, TCR alpha and TCR beta cDNA libraries carrying sample barcodes and UMIs were obtained. Via MiXCR, TCRdb re-called the 5' RACE reads, giving one row per CDR3 protein. The sample has 70,000 to 100,000 distinct CDR3 sequences; approximately 13% are singletons. The sequenced material came from PBMCs or a T cell subset sorted from them (not recorded which). The receptor was isolated from an adult woman who had mild COVID-19 (a few samples of this study predate the infection). Cell type and time point are not known. This chain joins TRBV30 and TRBJ2-1; D remains ambiguous. The CDR3: CAWSSLTGPQFF. For the CDR3, the DNA is TGTGCCTGGAGTTCGCTGACCGGTCCGCAGTTCTTC.